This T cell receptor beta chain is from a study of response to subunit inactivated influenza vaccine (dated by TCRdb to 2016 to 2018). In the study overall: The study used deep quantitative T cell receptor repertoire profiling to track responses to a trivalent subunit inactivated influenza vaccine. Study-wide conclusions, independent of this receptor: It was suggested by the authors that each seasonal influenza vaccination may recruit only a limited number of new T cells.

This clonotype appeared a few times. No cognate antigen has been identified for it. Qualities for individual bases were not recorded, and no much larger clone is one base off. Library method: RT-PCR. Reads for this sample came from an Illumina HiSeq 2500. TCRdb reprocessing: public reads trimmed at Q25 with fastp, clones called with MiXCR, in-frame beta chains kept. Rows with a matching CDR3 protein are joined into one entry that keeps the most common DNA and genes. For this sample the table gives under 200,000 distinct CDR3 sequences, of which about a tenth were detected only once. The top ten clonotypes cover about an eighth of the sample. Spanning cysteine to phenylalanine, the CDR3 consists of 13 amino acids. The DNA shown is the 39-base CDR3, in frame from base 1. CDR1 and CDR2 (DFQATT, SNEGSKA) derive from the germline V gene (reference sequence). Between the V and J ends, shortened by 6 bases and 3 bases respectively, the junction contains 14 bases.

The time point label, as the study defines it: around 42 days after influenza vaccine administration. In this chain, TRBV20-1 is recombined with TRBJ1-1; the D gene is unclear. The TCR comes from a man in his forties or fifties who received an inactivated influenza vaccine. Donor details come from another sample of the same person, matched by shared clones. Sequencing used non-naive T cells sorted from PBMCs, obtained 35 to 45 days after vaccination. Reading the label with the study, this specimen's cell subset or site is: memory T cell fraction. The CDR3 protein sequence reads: CSANRAWDTEAFF. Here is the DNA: TGCAGTGCGAACCGGGCCTGGGACACTGAAGCTTTCTTT.